The rows below give T cell receptor beta chains drawn from one sample of a study of memory CD8 T cells in hepatitis C reinfection. Sequencing used immunoSEQ multiplex PCR; TCRdb keeps in-frame clones, though not all of them. This repertoire shows about 46,000 clones, roughly nine tenths found once; its top ten account for around 0.78%. The specimen sequenced was naive CD8+ T cells sorted from blood. The receptors shown here come from a man between 18 and 35 years old with hepatitis C virus infection. Both conserved end residues are part of each CDR3. A D gene is named only where the DNA matches it firmly. For some rows the clone size is stated as once, few or many, or as a class when expanded; others skip it.

V	size	D	J	CDR3	DNA
TRBV7-9	.	.	TRBJ2-5	CASSYEAETQYF	TGTGCCAGCAGCTATGAGGCAGAGACCCAGTACTTC
TRBV2	.	TRBD1	TRBJ1-1	CASSTGQGLNTEAFF	TGTGCCAGCAGTACCGGACAGGGATTGAACACTGAAGCTTTCTTT
TRBV6-5	.	TRBD2	TRBJ2-1	CASRISRDYHNEQFF	TGTGCCAGCAGAATCTCCCGGGACTACCACAATGAGCAGTTCTTC
TRBV28	once	.	TRBJ2-3	CASSFVDLGTDTQYF	TGTGCCAGCAGTTTTGTTGATCTAGGCACAGATACGCAGTATTTT
TRBV6-5	.	TRBD2	TRBJ2-1	CASSYSKRDSVEQFF	TGTGCCAGCAGTTACTCGAAGCGGGATTCGGTTGAGCAGTTCTTC
TRBV7-9	.	TRBD1	TRBJ2-6	CAGQASGANVLTF	TGTGCCGGACAGGCTTCCGGGGCCAACGTCCTGACTTTC
TRBV10-3	.	.	TRBJ2-3	CAISDLQGSYSTDTQYF	TGTGCCATCAGTGATCTCCAGGGAAGTTATAGCACAGATACGCAGTATTTT
TRBV5-6	.	.	TRBJ2-7	CASSLVVRGATPYEQYF	TGTGCCAGCAGCTTGGTAGTTCGCGGGGCCACCCCCTACGAGCAGTACTTC
TRBV27	.	TRBD1	TRBJ1-2	CASSDGTGHLGYTF	TGTGCCAGCAGTGACGGGACAGGTCATTTGGGCTACACCTTC
TRBV7-9	.	TRBD1	TRBJ2-2	CASSSGQGNTGELFF	TGTGCCAGCAGTTCCGGACAGGGTAACACCGGGGAGCTGTTTTTT
TRBV9	once	TRBD2	TRBJ2-3	CASSVWGGTTDTQYF	TGTGCCAGCAGCGTATGGGGGGGAACCACAGATACGCAGTATTTT
TRBV5-6	few	.	TRBJ1-2	CASSLTTPNYGYTF	TGTGCCAGCAGCTTAACGACACCTAACTATGGCTACACCTTC
TRBV5-1	.	.	TRBJ2-7	CASSYLGGSYEQYF	TGCGCCAGCAGCTACCTAGGGGGCTCCTACGAGCAGTACTTC
TRBV4-1	.	.	TRBJ2-7	CASSQEAGPYEQYF	TGCGCCAGCAGCCAAGAGGCAGGCCCCTACGAGCAGTACTTC
TRBV7-9	.	.	TRBJ2-1	CASSDVSAGTYNEQFF	TGTGCCAGCAGCGACGTTTCGGCGGGGACCTACAATGAGCAGTTCTTC
TRBV28	.	.	TRBJ2-1	CASSPMEGYNEQFF	TGTGCCAGCAGCCCCATGGAGGGGTACAATGAGCAGTTCTTC
TRBV6-1	.	.	TRBJ1-3	CASSEPGRFSGNTIYF	TGTGCCAGCAGTGAACCAGGTCGTTTCTCTGGAAACACCATATATTTT
TRBV15	.	.	TRBJ1-1	CASGGRGGTEAFF	TGTGCCAGCGGGGGGAGGGGTGGCACTGAAGCTTTCTTT
TRBV30	once	.	TRBJ1-2	CAWLRTRGGIGYTF	TGTGCCTGGCTACGGACAAGGGGTGGGATTGGCTACACCTTC
TRBV7-2	.	.	TRBJ2-2	CASSSGTFVPGELFF	TGTGCCAGCAGCTCCGGGACATTCGTTCCCGGGGAGCTGTTTTTT
TRBV5-8	.	TRBD1	TRBJ2-1	CASSEGQGVGEQFF	TGTGCCAGCAGCGAGGGACAGGGGGTGGGTGAGCAGTTCTTC
TRBV2	.	.	TRBJ2-7	CASSPYRDTTYEQYF	TGTGCCAGCAGTCCTTACCGGGACACTACCTACGAGCAGTACTTC
TRBV11-2	.	.	TRBJ1-1	CASSIYLNTEAFF	TGTGCCAGCAGCATATATTTGAACACTGAAGCTTTCTTT
TRBV7-9	.	.	TRBJ1-4	CASSLVSGGSNEKLFF	TGTGCCAGCAGCTTAGTTTCCGGGGGTTCTAATGAAAAACTGTTTTTT
TRBV9	.	TRBD2	TRBJ2-1	CASSVAGGTEGLYNEQFF	TGTGCCAGCAGCGTAGCGGGAGGAACTGAGGGCCTCTACAATGAGCAGTTCTTC
TRBV12-5	.	.	TRBJ1-5	CASGVQPQHF	TGTGCTAGTGGCGTACAGCCCCAGCATTTT
TRBV7-6	once	TRBD2	TRBJ2-1	CASSLGEAGHNEQFF	TGTGCCAGCAGCCTAGGAGAAGCGGGGCACAATGAGCAGTTCTTC
TRBV5-1	.	.	TRBJ1-1	CASSLSPTGNTEAFF	TGCGCCAGCAGCTTGTCCCCGACAGGGAACACTGAAGCTTTCTTT
TRBV14	few	.	TRBJ1-4	CASSQDRSSNEKLFF	TGTGCCAGCAGCCAAGATCGGAGTTCTAATGAAAAACTGTTTTTT
TRBV5-6	.	.	TRBJ2-5	CASSLVPDRGETQYF	TGTGCCAGCAGCTTGGTCCCCGATAGGGGAGAGACCCAGTACTTC
TRBV11-3	.	TRBD1	TRBJ2-5	CASSRRGQGAKETQYF	TGTGCCAGCAGCCGCCGCGGACAGGGGGCGAAAGAGACCCAGTACTTC
TRBV19	once	.	TRBJ1-5	CASTSTTRGNQPQHF	TGTGCCAGTACCTCGACCACCAGGGGCAATCAGCCCCAGCATTTT
TRBV21-1	.	.	TRBJ1-2	CASSKGSGLTF	TGTGCCAGCAGCAAAGGTTCAGGGCTCACCTTC
TRBV11-3	.	.	TRBJ2-7	CASSLASLPRRNSYEQYF	TGTGCCAGCAGCTTAGCTAGTCTACCCAGGAGGAACTCCTACGAGCAGTACTTC
TRBV6-5	.	TRBD1	TRBJ1-5	CASSSGTGQQPQHF	TGTGCCAGCAGTTCAGGGACAGGGCAGCAGCCCCAGCATTTT
TRBV2	.	.	TRBJ2-1	CASRRANEQFF	TGTGCCAGCCGGCGGGCCAATGAGCAGTTCTTC
TRBV5-1	.	.	TRBJ2-7	CASSLEGSYEQYF	TGCGCCAGCAGCTTGGAGGGGTCCTACGAGCAGTACTTC
TRBV19	.	TRBD1	TRBJ2-3	CASSIDPDRVSDTQYF	TGTGCCAGTAGTATAGACCCGGACAGGGTGTCAGATACGCAGTATTTT
TRBV2	.	TRBD1	TRBJ2-6	CASSGKDRAGANVLTF	TGTGCCAGCAGTGGGAAGGACAGGGCTGGGGCCAACGTCCTGACTTTC
TRBV11-2	.	.	TRBJ1-6	CASSESSYNSPLHF	TGTGCCAGCAGTGAGAGCTCCTATAATTCACCCCTCCACTTT
TRBV4-1	.	.	TRBJ1-2	CASSQDGTANYGYTF	TGCGCCAGCAGCCAAGATGGAACAGCAAACTATGGCTACACCTTC
TRBV29-1	.	.	TRBJ1-2	CSVLTGSYGYTF	TGCAGCGTCCTCACGGGATCCTATGGCTACACCTTC
TRBV7-6	once	TRBD2	TRBJ2-3	CASSPAGVNTQYF	TGTGCCAGCTCCCCAGCGGGAGTAAATACGCAGTATTTT
TRBV19	.	.	TRBJ2-2	CASSMSRGWELFF	TGTGCCAGTAGTATGTCTCGCGGTTGGGAGCTGTTTTTT
TRBV29-1	.	TRBD2	TRBJ2-1	CSVGEAASGRDEQFF	TGCAGCGTGGGGGAGGCGGCTAGCGGGAGAGATGAGCAGTTCTTC
TRBV2	once	TRBD2	TRBJ2-5	CASSEGRGGLETQYF	TGTGCCAGCAGTGAGGGTCGGGGGGGCCTAGAGACCCAGTACTTC